The next 13 T cell receptor beta chains were all read from a single sample in a study of technical replicates of blood from a handful of donors. Method: immunoSEQ multiplex PCR; TCRdb's copy keeps in-frame clones and lacks some. In the table there are approximately 81,000 clones, approximately 96% of which are singletons. The sample taken for sequencing was T cells isolated from PBMCs. The receptors shown here come from a human donor in good health.

The chain joins TRBV27 to TRBJ2-7; TRBD2 matches at 7 bases. V shed 4 bases and J 4 bases; nucleotides not matched to a gene: 10. The length of the CDR3 is 15 residues. CDR1 is MNHEY, CDR2 SMNVEV, per germline (reference sequence). The DNA for the CDR3 is TGTGCCAGCAGTTCCGGGAGGCCGGTAATTTACGAGCAGTACTTC. It codes for CASSSGRPVIYEQYF.

CDR3: CASSRLNRDSYEQYF. DNA for the CDR3: TGTGCCAGCAGCCGCCTCAACAGGGATTCCTACGAGCAGTACTTC. The chain joins TRBV5-4 to TRBJ2-7; D possibly corresponds to TRBD1 (6 bases). This CDR3 region has 15 residues. V lost 4 bases and J 1 base, leaving 15 bases between the germline ends. CDR1 SGHNT and CDR2 YYREEE come from the germline V gene (reference sequence).

The chain has TRBV11-3 and TRBJ2-2; 13 nucleotides agree with TRBD2. The CDR3 extends over 17 amino acids. V lost 0 bases to trimming and J lost 3 bases; unmatched junction nucleotides: 1. The germline V gene encodes CDR1 SGHNT and CDR2 YENEEA. CDR3 residues: CASSLDGTSGDTGELFF. Written as DNA, the CDR3 is TGTGCCAGCAGCTTAGATGGGACTAGCGGGGACACCGGGGAGCTGTTTTTT. Combining the CDR3 with reference TRBV11-3 and TRBJ2-2 gives the whole variable domain EAGVVQSPRYKIIEKKQPVAFWCNPISGHNTLYWYLQNLGQGPELLIRYENEEAVDDSQLPKDRFSAERLKGVDSTLKIQPAELGDSAVYLCASSLDGTSGDTGELFFGEGSRLTVL.

The chain is built from TRBV5-6 and TRBJ1-5, with D perhaps matching TRBD1 (5 bases). The CDR3 has 18 residues. The V end lost 2 bases, the J end lost 2 bases, and 20 bases lay between the germline ends. The germline V gene has CDR1 SGHDT and CDR2 YYEEEE. The CDR3 DNA is TGTGCCAGCAGCTTAGGTCCAGGGTTAGCCACGGGCAATCAGCCCCAGCATTTT. Protein product: CASSLGPGLATGNQPQHF.

This chain uses TRBV13 with TRBJ2-2; D is perhaps TRBD2 (6 bases). The CDR3 totals 16 residues. The germline V gene encodes CDR1 PRHDT and CDR2 FYEKMQ (reference sequence). Trimming removed 5 bases from V and 3 bases from J, with 16 bases in between. CDR3: CASSATTGVYTGELFF. CDR3 nucleotides: TGTGCCAGCAGCGCTACAACGGGAGTTTACACCGGGGAGCTGTTTTTT.

This clone has just one count. In nucleotides, the CDR3 is TGCGCCAGCAGCTTGACACAGGGTAAAGGCTATGGCTACACCTTC. Its protein is CASSLTQGKGYGYTF. The rearrangement joins TRBV5-1 to TRBJ1-2; a weak D match, TRBD1 (6 bases). Germline V lookup: CDR1 SGHRS, CDR2 YFSETQ. Deletions cut 1 base from V and 4 bases from J, with 14 bases between. The CDR3 totals 15 residues.

The V call is TRBV2, the J call TRBJ1-5; the D is unclear. This CDR3 comprises 14 residues. V was trimmed by 6 bases and J by 4 bases, leaving 13 bases between them. The germline gives CDR1 SNHLY, CDR2 FYNNEI. The CDR3 DNA is TGTGCCAGCAGCTCCGGGAGCGTTAATCAGCCCCAGCATTTT. Protein product: CASSSGSVNQPQHF. Using reference TRBV2 and TRBJ1-5 for the parts outside the CDR3, the full variable domain is EPEVTQTPSHQVTQMGQEVILRCVPISNHLYFYWYRQILGQKVEFLVSFYNNEISEKSEIFDDQFSVERPDGSNFTLKIRSTKLEDSAMYFCASSSGSVNQPQHFGDGTRLSIL.

The genes are TRBV5-6 and TRBJ2-7; TRBD1 aligns across 8 bases. CDR1 SGHDT and CDR2 YYEEEE come from the germline V gene. The CDR3 length is 14 residues. V dropped 5 bases and J dropped 4; count of bases not matched to a gene: 8. The CDR3 sequence is CASSRGTGRYEQYF. The CDR3 DNA follows: TGTGCCAGCAGTAGAGGGACAGGAAGGTACGAGCAGTACTTC.

The rearrangement links TRBV6-1 to TRBJ2-3, with 7 positions matching TRBD2. CDR3 length equals 15 residues. The germline gives CDR1 MNHNS, CDR2 SASEGT. Germline trimming cut 5 bases from V and 0 bases from J; bases unmatched to any gene: 5. The CDR3 nucleotides read TGTGCCAGCAGTTCGAGCGGGACTAGCACAGATACGCAGTATTTT. It translates to CASSSSGTSTDTQYF.

This clone was recorded only once. The chain recombines TRBV2 with TRBJ2-7, with 10 bases matching TRBD2. Trimming at V came to 6 bases and at J to 7 bases, leaving 12 bases not matched to a gene. The CDR3 is 15 amino acids. Germline assignment: CDR1 SNHLY and CDR2 FYNNEI. The CDR3 reads CASRISGREVREQYF. In DNA, the CDR3 is TGTGCCAGCAGGATCAGCGGGAGGGAGGTCCGGGAGCAGTACTTC.

The V gene is TRBV6-5, the J gene TRBJ2-7; 7 bases match TRBD2. Germline V gene data show CDR1 as MNHEY and CDR2 as SVGAGI. The V gene end was trimmed by 5 bases and the J gene end by 2 bases; junction bases not matched to a gene: 6. The CDR3 runs to 14 residues. The CDR3, as DNA: TGTGCCAGCAGTACAGGACTAGGAACCTACGAGCAGTACTTC. The encoded protein is CASSTGLGTYEQYF.

This chain uses TRBV7-9 with TRBJ2-7; TRBD2 is a possible D gene (5 bases). CDR3 size: 12 residues. V lost 6 bases and J lost 4, with 10 bases in between. Germline V gene lookup returns CDR1 SEHNR and CDR2 FQNEAQ (reference sequence). The CDR3 region has the DNA TGTGCCAGCAGGCTCGGGAAATACGAGCAGTACTTC. This sequence encodes CASRLGKYEQYF. Complete variable domain (other parts from reference TRBV7-9 and TRBJ2-7): DTGVSQNPRHKITKRGQNVTFRCDPISEHNRLYWYRQTLGQGPEFLTYFQNEAQLEKSRLLSDRFSAERPKGSFSTLEIQRTEQGDSAMYLCASRLGKYEQYFGPGTRLTVT.

This chain joins TRBV12-1 and TRBJ1-5; TRBD1, as called in the table, went unchecked against the DNA. TRBV12-1 corresponds to a pseudogene. The CDR3 runs to 13 residues. CDR3 in amino acids: CASSRQADQPQHF. In DNA form, the CDR3 reads TGTGCCAGCAGCCGACAGGCGGATCAGCCCCAGCATTTT.